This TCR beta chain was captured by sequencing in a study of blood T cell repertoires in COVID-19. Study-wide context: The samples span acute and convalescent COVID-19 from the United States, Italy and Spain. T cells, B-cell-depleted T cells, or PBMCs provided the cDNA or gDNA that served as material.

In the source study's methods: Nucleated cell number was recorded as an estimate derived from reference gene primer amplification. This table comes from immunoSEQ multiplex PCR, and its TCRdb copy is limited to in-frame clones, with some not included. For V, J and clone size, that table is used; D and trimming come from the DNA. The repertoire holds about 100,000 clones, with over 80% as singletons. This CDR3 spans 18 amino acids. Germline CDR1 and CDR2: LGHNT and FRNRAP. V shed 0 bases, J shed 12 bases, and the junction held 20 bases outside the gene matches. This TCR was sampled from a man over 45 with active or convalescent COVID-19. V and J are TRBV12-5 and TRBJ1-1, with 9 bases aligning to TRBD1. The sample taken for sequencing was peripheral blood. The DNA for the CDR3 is TGTGCTAGTGGTTTGGTGCGAAGACAGGGGGGTTCGGTATTCGCATCTTTCTTT. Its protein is CASGLVRRQGGSVFASFF. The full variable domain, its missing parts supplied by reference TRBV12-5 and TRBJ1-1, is DARVTQTPRHKVTEMGQEVTMRCQPILGHNTVFWYRQTMMQGLELLAYFRNRAPLDDSGMPKDRFSAEMPDATLATLKIQPSEPRDSAVYFCASGLVRRQGGSVFASFFGQGTRLTVV.